This T cell receptor (beta chain) was sequenced for a study of cytomegalovirus exposure and HLA in healthy donors. Germline V lookup: CDR1 SEHNR, CDR2 FQNEAQ (reference sequence). CDR3 length: 18 residues. With 0 bases removed from V and 9 bases from J, the gap between germline ends came to 24 bases. PCR used 60 Vbeta primers and 13 Jbeta primers. Clones were read by immunoSEQ multiplex PCR, and TCRdb kept only the in-frame ones, dropping some. The table lists some 60,000 clones, about four fifths of them singletons. Sequencing was performed on PBMCs. The chain combines TRBV7-9 with TRBJ2-1, with TRBD1 as a possible D gene (5 bases). The sequence was collected from a man between 35 and 55 years old in good health and CMV-seronegative. In DNA form, the CDR3 reads TGTGCCAGCAGCTTAGCGCAGGACATCTATGGGTTATATTCTGAGCAGTTCTTC. It yields the protein CASSLAQDIYGLYSEQFF.